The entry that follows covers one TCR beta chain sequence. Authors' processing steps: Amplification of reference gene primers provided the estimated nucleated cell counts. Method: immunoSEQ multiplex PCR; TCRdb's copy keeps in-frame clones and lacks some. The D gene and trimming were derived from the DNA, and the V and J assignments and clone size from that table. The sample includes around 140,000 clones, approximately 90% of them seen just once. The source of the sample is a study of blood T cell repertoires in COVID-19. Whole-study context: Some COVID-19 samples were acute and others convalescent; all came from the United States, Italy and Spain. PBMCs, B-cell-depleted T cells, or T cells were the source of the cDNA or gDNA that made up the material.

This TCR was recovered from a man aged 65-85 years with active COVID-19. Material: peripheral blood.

CDR3 residues: CASSPHGTTITRDTQYF. Here the CDR3 DNA reads TGTGCCAGCAGTCCCCACGGGACAACCATCACTAGAGATACGCAGTATTTT. The chain links TRBV6-6 to TRBJ2-3; maybe TRBD1 (6 bases). V was pared by 5 bases and J by 5 bases, with 23 bases between. Per germline, CDR1 MNHNY and CDR2 SVGAGI (reference sequence). The CDR3 covers 17 residues.